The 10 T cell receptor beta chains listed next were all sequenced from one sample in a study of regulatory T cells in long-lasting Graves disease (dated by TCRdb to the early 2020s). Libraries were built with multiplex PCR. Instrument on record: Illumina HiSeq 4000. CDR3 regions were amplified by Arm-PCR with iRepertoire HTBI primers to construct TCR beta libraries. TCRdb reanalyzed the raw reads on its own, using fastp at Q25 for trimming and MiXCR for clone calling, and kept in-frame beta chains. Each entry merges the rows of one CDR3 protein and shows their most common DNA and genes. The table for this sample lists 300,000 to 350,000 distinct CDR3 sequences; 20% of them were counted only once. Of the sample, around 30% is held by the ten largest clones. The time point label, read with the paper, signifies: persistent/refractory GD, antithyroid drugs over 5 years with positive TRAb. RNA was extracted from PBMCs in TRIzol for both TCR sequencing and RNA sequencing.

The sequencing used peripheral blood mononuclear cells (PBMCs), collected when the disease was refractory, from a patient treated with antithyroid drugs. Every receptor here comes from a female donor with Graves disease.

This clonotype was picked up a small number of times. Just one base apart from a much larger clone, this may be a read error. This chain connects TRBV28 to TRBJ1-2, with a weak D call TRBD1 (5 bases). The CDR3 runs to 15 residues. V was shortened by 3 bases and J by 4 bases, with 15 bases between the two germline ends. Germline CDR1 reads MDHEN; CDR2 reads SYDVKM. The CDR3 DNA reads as TGTGCCAGCAGTTTGGGGGGGGTCCGCGCCTATGGCTACACCTTC. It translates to CASSLGGVRAYGYTF.

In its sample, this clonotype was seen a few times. The CDR3 coding sequence is TGTGCCAGCAGCCTCGGGACAGGGGACACTGAAGCTTTCTTT. As protein: CASSLGTGDTEAFF. The genes are TRBV13 and TRBJ1-1; 10 positions agree with TRBD1. The germline V gene has CDR1 PRHDT and CDR2 FYEKMQ (reference sequence). The CDR3 consists of 14 residues. V dropped 5 bases and J dropped 3; count of bases not matched to a gene: 3.

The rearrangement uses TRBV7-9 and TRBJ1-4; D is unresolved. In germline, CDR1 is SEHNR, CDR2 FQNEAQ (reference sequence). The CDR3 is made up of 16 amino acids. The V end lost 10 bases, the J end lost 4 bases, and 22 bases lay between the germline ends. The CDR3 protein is CATIVDRGKGNEKLFF. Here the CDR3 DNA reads TGTGCCACCATTGTTGATCGGGGAAAGGGTAATGAAAAACTGTTTTTT.

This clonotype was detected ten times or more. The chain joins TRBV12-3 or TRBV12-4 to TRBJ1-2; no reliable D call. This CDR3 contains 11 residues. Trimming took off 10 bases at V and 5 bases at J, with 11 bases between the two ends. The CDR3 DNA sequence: TGTGCCATCTCTCTTGGGTATGGCTACACCTTC. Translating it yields CAISLGYGYTF.

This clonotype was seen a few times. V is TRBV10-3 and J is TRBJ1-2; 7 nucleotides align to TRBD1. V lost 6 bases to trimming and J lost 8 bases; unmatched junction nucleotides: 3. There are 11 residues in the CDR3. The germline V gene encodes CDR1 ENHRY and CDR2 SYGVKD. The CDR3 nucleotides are TGTGCCATCAGAGACAGGGACGGCTACACCTTC. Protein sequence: CAIRDRDGYTF.

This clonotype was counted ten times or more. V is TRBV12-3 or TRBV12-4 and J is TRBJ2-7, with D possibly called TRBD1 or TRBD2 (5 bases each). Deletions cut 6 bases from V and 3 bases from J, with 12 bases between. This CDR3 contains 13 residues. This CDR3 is CASRGRDDYEQYF. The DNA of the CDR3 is TGTGCCAGCAGAGGCCGGGACGACTACGAGCAGTACTTC.

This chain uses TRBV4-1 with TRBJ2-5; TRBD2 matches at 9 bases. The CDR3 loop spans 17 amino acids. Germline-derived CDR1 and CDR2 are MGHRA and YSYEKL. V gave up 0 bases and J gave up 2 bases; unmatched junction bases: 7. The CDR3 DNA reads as TGCGCCAGCAGCCAAGATATAGGAGCGGGGGGACAAGAGACCCAGTACTTC. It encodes CASSQDIGAGGQETQYF.

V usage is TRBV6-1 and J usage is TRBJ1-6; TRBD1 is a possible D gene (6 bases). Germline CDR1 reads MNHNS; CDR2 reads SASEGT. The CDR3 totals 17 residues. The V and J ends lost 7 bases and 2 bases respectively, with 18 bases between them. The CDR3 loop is CASTPMVTGTYNSPLHF. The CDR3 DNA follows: TGTGCCAGCACTCCGATGGTGACAGGCACCTATAATTCACCCCTCCACTTT.

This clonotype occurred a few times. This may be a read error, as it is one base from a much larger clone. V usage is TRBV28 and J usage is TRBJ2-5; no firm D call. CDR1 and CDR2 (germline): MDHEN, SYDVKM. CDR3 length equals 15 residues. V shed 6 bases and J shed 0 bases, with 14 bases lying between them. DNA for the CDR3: TGTGCCAGCAGCTCCCCACCACCGTACCAAGAGACCCAGTACTTC. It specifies CASSSPPPYQETQYF.

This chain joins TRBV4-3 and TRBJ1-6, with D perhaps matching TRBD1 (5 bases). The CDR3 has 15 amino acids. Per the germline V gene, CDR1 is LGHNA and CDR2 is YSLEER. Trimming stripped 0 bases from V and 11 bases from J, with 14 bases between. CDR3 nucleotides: TGCGCCAGCAGCCAAGAAGGCGGGCAGGGCCCACCCCTCCACTTT. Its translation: CASSQEGGQGPPLHF.